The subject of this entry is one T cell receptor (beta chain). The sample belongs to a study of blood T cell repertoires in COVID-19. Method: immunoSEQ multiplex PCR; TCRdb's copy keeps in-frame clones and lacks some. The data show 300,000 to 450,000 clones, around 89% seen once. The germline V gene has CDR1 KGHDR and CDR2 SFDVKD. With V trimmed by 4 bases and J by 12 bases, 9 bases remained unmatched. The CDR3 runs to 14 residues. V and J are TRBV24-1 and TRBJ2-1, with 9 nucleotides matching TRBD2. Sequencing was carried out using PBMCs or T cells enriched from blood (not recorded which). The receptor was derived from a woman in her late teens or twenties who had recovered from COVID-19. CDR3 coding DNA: TGTGCCACCAGTGAGAGCGGGGGGCTTGAAGGGCAGTTCTTC. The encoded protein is CATSESGGLEGQFF.